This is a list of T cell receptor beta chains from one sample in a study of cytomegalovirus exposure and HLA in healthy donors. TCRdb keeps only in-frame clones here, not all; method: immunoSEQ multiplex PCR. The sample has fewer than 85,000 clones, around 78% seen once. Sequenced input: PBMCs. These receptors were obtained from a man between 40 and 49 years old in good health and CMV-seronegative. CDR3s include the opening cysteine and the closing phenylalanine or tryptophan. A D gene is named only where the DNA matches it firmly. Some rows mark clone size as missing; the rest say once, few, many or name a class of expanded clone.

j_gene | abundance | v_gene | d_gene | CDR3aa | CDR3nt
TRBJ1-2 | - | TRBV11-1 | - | CASSPDSSLGYKGYTF | TGTGCCAGCAGCCCGGACTCCTCTTTGGGTTATAAGGGCTACACCTTC
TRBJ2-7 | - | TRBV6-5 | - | CASSYSSGNFYEQYF | TGTGCCAGCAGTTACTCATCAGGGAACTTCTACGAGCAGTACTTC
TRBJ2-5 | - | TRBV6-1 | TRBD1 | CASSEARDRGQTQYF | TGTGCCAGCAGTGAAGCGAGGGACAGGGGTCAGACCCAGTACTTC
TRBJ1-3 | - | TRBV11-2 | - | CASSLMGSGGNTIYF | TGTGCCAGCAGCTTAATGGGGAGCGGAGGAAACACCATATATTTT
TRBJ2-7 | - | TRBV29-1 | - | CSVEVGTQSYEQYF | TGCAGCGTTGAAGTTGGGACTCAATCCTACGAGCAGTACTTC
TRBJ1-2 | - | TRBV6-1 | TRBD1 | CASSEALLTGGYGYTF | TGTGCCAGCAGTGAAGCTTTATTGACAGGGGGCTATGGCTACACCTTC
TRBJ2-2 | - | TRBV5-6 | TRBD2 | CASSLSGLTNTGELFF | TGTGCCAGCAGCTTGTCGGGACTAACGAACACCGGGGAGCTGTTTTTT
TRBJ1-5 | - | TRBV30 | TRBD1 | CAWSISGGLQPQHF | TGTGCCTGGAGTATATCAGGGGGCCTTCAGCCCCAGCATTTT
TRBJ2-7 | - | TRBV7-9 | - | CSSSFLTDEQYF | TGTTCCAGCAGCTTTTTGACAGACGAGCAGTACTTC
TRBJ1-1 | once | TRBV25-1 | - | CASSELGQNTEAFF | TGTGCCAGCAGTGAATTGGGACAGAACACTGAAGCTTTCTTT
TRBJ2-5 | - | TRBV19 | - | CASSMRQETQYF | TGTGCCAGTAGTATGCGCCAAGAGACCCAGTACTTC
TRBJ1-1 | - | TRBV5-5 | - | CASRSYPNGGAFF | TGTGCCAGCAGAAGTTACCCCAACGGCGGAGCTTTCTTT
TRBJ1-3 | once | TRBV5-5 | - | CASSPGTPDSGNTIYF | TGTGCCAGCAGCCCAGGGACTCCCGACTCTGGAAACACCATATATTTT
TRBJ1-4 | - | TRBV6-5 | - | CASTPGRGNEKLFF | TGTGCCAGCACTCCCGGGAGGGGGAACGAAAAACTGTTTTTT
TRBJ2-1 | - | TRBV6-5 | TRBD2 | CASSHSGGVGNEQFF | TGTGCCAGCAGTCATAGCGGGGGGGTAGGCAATGAGCAGTTCTTC
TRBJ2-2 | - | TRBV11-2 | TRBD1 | CASSSGTGANTGELFF | TGTGCCAGCAGTTCCGGGACAGGAGCGAACACCGGGGAGCTGTTTTTT
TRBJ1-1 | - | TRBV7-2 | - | CASSLETRHEAFF | TGTGCCAGCAGCTTAGAGACGCGGCACGAAGCTTTCTTT
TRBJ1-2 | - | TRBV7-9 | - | CASSLARQYYGYTF | TGTGCCAGCAGCTTAGCGCGACAATACTATGGCTACACCTTC
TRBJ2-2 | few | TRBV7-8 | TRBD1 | CASSYSQGAGGELFF | TGTGCCAGCAGTTACTCACAGGGGGCCGGCGGGGAGCTGTTTTTT
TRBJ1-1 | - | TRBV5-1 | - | CASSLLQGGTEAFF | TGCGCCAGCAGCTTACTACAGGGAGGGACTGAAGCTTTCTTT
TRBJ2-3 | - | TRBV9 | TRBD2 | CASSVGHSGGAKDTQYF | TGTGCCAGCAGCGTAGGACACAGCGGGGGGGCCAAAGATACGCAGTATTTT
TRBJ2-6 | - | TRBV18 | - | CASSANRAGANVLTF | TGTGCCAGCTCAGCCAACAGGGCTGGGGCCAACGTCCTGACTTTC
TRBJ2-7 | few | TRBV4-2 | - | CASSRLGGEVSEQYF | TGTGCCAGCAGCCGGCTTGGAGGGGAAGTATCCGAGCAGTACTTC
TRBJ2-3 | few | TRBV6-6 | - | CASSYQGDTQYF | TGTGCCAGCAGTTATCAGGGGGATACGCAGTATTTT
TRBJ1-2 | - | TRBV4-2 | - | CASSQDLTHGYTF | TGTGCCAGCAGCCAAGATCTTACTCATGGCTACACCTTC
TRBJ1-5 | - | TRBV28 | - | CASTILNQPQHF | TGTGCCAGCACTATCCTAAATCAGCCCCAGCATTTT
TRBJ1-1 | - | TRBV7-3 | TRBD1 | CASSWTGIDTEAFF | TGTGCCAGCAGCTGGACAGGGATCGACACTGAAGCTTTCTTT
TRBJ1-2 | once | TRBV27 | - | CASSSGKSSFQLSGYTF | TGTGCCAGCAGTTCGGGTAAATCGTCCTTCCAACTCTCTGGCTACACCTTC
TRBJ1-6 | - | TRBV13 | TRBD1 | CASSPQTGADSPLHF | TGTGCCAGCAGCCCACAGACAGGGGCGGATTCACCCCTCCACTTT
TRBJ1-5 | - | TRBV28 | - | CASRQGQPQHF | TGTGCCAGCAGACAGGGTCAGCCCCAGCATTTT
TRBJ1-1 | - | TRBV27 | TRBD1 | CASSSGGATEAFF | TGTGCCAGCAGTTCAGGGGGCGCTACTGAAGCTTTCTTT
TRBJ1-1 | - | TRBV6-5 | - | CASTVSLNTEAFF | TGTGCCAGCACTGTTTCCCTGAACACTGAAGCTTTCTTT
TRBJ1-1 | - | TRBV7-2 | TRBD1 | CASSLGGGENTEAFF | TGTGCCAGCAGCTTAGGAGGGGGCGAGAACACTGAAGCTTTCTTT